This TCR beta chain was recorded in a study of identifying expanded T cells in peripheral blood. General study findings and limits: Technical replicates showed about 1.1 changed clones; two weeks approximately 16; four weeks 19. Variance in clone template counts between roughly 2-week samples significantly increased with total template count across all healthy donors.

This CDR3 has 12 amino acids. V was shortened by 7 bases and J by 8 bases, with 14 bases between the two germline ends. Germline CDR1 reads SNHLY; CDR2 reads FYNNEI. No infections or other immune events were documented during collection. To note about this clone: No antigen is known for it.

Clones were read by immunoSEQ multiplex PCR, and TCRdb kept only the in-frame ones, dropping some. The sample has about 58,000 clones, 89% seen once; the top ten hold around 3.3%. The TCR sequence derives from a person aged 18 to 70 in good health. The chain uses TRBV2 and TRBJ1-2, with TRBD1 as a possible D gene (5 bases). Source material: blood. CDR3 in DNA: TGTGCCAGCAAGTATTTGGGGGACGGCTACACCTTC. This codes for CASKYLGDGYTF.